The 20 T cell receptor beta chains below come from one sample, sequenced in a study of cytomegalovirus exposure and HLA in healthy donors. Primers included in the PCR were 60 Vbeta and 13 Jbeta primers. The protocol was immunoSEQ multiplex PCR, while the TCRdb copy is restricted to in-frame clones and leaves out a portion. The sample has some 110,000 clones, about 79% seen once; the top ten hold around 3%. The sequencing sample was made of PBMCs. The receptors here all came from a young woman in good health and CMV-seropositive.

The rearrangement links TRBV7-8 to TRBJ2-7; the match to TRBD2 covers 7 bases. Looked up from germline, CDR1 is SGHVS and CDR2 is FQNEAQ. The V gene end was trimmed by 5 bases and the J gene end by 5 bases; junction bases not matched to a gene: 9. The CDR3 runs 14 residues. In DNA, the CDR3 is TGTGCCAGCAGCCCCACGGCGGGGGTGAACGAGCAGTACTTC. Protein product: CASSPTAGVNEQYF.

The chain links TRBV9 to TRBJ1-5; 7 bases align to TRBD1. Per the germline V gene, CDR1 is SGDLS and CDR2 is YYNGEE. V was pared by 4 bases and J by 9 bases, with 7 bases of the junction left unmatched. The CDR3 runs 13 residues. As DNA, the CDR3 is TGTGCCAGCAGCCCTCAGGGGGTGCTGCCCCAGCATTTT. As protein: CASSPQGVLPQHF. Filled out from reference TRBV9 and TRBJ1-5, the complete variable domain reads DSGVTQTPKHLITATGQRVTLRCSPRSGDLSVYWYQQSLDQGLQFLIQYYNGEERAKGNILERFSAQQFPDLHSELNLSSLELGDSALYFCASSPQGVLPQHFGDGTRLSIL.

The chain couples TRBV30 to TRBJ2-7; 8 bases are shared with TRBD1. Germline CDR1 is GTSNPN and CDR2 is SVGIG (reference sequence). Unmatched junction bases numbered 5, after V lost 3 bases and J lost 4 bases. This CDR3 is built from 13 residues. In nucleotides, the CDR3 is TGTGCCTGGAGGGCGGACAGGGCATACGAGCAGTACTTC. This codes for CAWRADRAYEQYF.

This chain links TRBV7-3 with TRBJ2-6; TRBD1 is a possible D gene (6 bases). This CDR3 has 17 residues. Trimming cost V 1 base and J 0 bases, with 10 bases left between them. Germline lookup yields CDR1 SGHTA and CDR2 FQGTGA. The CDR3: CASSLRGPRSGANVLTF. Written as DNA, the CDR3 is TGTGCCAGCAGCTTAAGGGGGCCACGCTCTGGGGCCAACGTCCTGACTTTC.

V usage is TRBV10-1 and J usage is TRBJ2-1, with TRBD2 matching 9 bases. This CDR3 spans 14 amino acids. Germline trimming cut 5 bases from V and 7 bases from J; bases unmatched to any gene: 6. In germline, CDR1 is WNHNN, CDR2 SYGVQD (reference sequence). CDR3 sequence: CASSPSGTHNEQFF. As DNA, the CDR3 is TGCGCCAGCAGTCCTAGCGGGACCCATAATGAGCAGTTCTTC.

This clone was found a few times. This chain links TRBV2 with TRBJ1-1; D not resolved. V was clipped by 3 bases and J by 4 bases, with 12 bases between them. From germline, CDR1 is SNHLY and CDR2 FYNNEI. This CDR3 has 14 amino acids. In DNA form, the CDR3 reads TGTGCCAGCAGTGATGGCGGGGAGGGCACTGAAGCTTTCTTT. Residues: CASSDGGEGTEAFF.

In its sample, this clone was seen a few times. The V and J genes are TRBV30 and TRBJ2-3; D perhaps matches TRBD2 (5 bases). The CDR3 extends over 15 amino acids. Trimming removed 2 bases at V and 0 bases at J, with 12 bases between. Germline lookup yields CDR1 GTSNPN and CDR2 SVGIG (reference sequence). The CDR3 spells CAWSFSGGSTDTQYF. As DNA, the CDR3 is TGTGCCTGGAGTTTCTCAGGCGGGAGCACAGATACGCAGTATTTT.

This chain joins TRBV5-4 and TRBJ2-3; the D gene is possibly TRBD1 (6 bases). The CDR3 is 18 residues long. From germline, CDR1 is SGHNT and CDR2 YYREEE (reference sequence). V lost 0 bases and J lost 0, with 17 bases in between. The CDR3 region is CASSLATGGDFSTDTQYF. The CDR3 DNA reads TGTGCCAGCAGCTTGGCGACAGGTGGCGATTTTAGCACAGATACGCAGTATTTT.

Written as DNA, the CDR3 is TGTGCCAGTGGCTTCGATAGCAATCAGCCCCAGCATTTT. Translating it yields CASGFDSNQPQHF. The chain joins TRBV19 to TRBJ1-5; D is ambiguous. Germline lookup yields CDR1 LNHDA and CDR2 SQIVND (reference sequence). V gave up 8 bases and J gave up 0 bases, with 8 bases separating them. The CDR3 runs 13 residues.

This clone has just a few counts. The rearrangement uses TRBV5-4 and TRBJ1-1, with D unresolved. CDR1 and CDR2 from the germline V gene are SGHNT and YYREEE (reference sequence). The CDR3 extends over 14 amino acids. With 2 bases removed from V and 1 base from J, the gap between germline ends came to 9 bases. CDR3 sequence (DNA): TGTGCCAGCAGCTTAGAGCCTACGAACACTGAAGCTTTCTTT. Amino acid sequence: CASSLEPTNTEAFF.

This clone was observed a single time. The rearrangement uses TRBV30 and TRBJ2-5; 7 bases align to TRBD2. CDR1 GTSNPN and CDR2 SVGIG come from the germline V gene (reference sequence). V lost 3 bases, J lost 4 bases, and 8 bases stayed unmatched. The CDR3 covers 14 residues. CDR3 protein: CAWRSPGGGETQYF. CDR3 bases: TGTGCCTGGAGGTCCCCGGGCGGGGGAGAGACCCAGTACTTC.

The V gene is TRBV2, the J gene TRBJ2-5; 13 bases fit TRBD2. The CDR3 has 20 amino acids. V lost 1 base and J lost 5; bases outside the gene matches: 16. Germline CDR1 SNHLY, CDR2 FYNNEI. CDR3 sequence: CASSEGGFLTSGRARETQYF. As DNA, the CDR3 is TGTGCCAGCAGTGAAGGGGGTTTCCTAACTAGCGGGAGGGCTCGGGAGACCCAGTACTTC.

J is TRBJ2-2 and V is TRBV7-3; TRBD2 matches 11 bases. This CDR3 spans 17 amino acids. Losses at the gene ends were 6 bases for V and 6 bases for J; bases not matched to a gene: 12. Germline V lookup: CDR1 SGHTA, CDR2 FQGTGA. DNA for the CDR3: TGTGCCAGCAGTCCCAGGTTGGAGACTAGCGGGGCCGGGGAGCTGTTTTTT. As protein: CASSPRLETSGAGELFF.

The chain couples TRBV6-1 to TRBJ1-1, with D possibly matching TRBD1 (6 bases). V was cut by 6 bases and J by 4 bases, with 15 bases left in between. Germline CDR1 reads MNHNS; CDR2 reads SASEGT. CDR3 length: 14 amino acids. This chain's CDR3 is CASSPTGGGTEAFF. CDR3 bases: TGTGCCAGCAGCCCGACAGGCGGAGGCACTGAAGCTTTCTTT.

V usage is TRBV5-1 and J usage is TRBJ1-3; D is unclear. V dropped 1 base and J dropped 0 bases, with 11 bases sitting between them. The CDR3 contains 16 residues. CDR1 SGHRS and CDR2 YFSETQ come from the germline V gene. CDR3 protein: CASSLSQFTSGNTIYF. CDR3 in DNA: TGCGCCAGCAGCTTGAGTCAGTTTACCTCTGGAAACACCATATATTTT.

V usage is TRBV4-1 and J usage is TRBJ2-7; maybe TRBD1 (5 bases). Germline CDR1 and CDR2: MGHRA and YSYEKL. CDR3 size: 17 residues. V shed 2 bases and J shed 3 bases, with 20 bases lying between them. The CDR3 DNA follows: TGCGCCAGCAGCCAACCCTCAACAGGTGGACCTAACTACGAGCAGTACTTC. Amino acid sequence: CASSQPSTGGPNYEQYF.

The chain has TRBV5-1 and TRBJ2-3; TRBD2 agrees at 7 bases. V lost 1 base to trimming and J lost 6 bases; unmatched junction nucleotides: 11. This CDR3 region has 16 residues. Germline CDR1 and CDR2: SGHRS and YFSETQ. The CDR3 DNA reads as TGCGCCAGCAGCTTGTTGTCGGGAGGAGGTGAGGATACGCAGTATTTT. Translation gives CASSLLSGGGEDTQYF.

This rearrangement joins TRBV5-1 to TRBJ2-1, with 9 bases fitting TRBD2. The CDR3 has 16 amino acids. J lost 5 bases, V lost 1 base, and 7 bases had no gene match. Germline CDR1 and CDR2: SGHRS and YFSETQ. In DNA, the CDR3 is TGCGCCAGCAGCTTGCAGTCTAGCGGGACCCACAATGAGCAGTTCTTC. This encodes CASSLQSSGTHNEQFF.

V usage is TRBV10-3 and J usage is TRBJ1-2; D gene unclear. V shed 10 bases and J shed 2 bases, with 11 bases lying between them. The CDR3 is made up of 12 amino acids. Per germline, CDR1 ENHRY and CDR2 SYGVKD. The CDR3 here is CATGRENYGYTF. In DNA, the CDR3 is TGTGCCACCGGGAGGGAGAACTATGGCTACACCTTC.

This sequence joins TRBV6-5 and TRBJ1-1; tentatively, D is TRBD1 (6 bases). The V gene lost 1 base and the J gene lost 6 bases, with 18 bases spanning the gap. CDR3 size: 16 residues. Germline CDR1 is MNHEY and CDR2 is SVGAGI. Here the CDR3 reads CASSYLEPGESPEAFF. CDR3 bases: TGTGCCAGCAGTTACTTAGAGCCAGGGGAGTCCCCTGAAGCTTTCTTT.